The entry that follows covers one T cell receptor beta chain sequence. What it binds is unknown. V trimming: 2 bases; J trimming: 9 bases; junction bases outside the gene matches: 0. The CDR3 has 13 residues. CDR1 and CDR2 from the germline V gene are MNHEY and SVGAGI. This sample stems from a study of blood T cells in healthy people across ages. Study-level results: For the donors, CMV status was unknown and possibly confounded expanded clonotype changes. The study found more naive CD4+ cells and higher diversity in long-lived than aged donors.

For the second PCR, which ran for roughly 6 to 12 cycles, a sample-barcoded 5' primer and a J-beta primer mix were used. Each cDNA molecule was tagged by a template-switch adaptor that had 12 random nucleotides. TCRdb redid the calling of the 5' RACE reads with MiXCR, one entry per CDR3 protein. The sample gives fewer than 900,000 distinct CDR3 sequences, roughly 41% of which show up once; 20% to 25% is in the top ten. In terms of origin and age, donors were healthy Caucasian individuals from Russia aged 6 to 90. The sequenced material came from blood. This sequence was found in a woman in her sixties or seventies in good health. V usage is TRBV6-5 and J usage is TRBJ2-1; 11 bases line up with TRBD1. This CDR3 is CASSYGTGGEQFF. DNA for the CDR3: TGTGCCAGCAGTTACGGGACAGGGGGTGAGCAGTTCTTC.